The clone carrying this TCR beta chain came up a few times. Its antigen is still unknown. The CDR3 covers 13 residues. The V gene lost 0 bases and the J gene lost 3 bases, with 7 bases spanning the gap. Germline-derived CDR1 and CDR2 are SGHRS and YFSETQ. This sample was included in a study of blood T cells in healthy people across ages. Primed by a sample-barcoded 5' primer and a J-beta primer mix, a second PCR proceeded for about 6 to 11 cycles. MiXCR was run by TCRdb on the 5' RACE reads, yielding one entry per CDR3 protein. In the table there are about 1.4 million distinct CDR3 sequences, around 59% of which are singletons. Peripheral blood samples of roughly 10 milliliters were drawn from each donor. Study outcomes and limitations: Age showed a roughly linear inverse relationship with TCR beta diversity per million T cells. Relative to aged donors, long-lived donors carried more naive CD4+ cells and displayed higher diversity. In the absence of known donor CMV status, changes in expanded clonotypes were possibly confounded.

The chain carries TRBV5-1 and TRBJ2-7; no clear D gene. This sequence was found in a man aged 18 to 30 in good health. The specimen was blood. This chain's CDR3 is CASSLEANYEQYF. In DNA, the CDR3 is TGCGCCAGCAGCTTGGAGGCCAACTACGAGCAGTACTTC.